The T cell receptor (beta chain) under discussion was sequenced for a study of cytomegalovirus exposure and HLA in healthy donors. Germline CDR1 MRHNA, CDR2 SNTAGT. CDR3 length: 14 amino acids. V shed 5 bases, J shed 7 bases, and the junction held 5 bases outside the gene matches. In this sample, this clone turned up a few times. Only in-frame clones appear in the TCRdb table, and some are missing; sequencing was by immunoSEQ multiplex PCR. Found here are some 110,000 clones, roughly nine tenths of them singletons; the top ten hold around 4.5%. The clonotype comes from a man between 18 and 35 years old in good health and CMV-seropositive. Sequenced material: PBMCs. This chain connects TRBV6-4 to TRBJ1-6, with TRBD1 matching over 7 bases. Written as DNA, the CDR3 is TGTGCCAGCAGTCGGACAGGACCGAATTCACCCCTCCACTTT. Translation: CASSRTGPNSPLHF.